This T cell receptor (beta chain) was retrieved from a study of circulating tumor DNA in untreated peripheral T-cell lymphoma. Study-level points and caveats: Baseline tissues yielded approximately 89% and baseline serum roughly 70% tumor-specific clonotype detection.

The assay was immunoSEQ multiplex PCR, and TCRdb's table has in-frame clones only and misses some. The top ten hold 45% to 70% of the sample, which has a few thousand clones, 71% seen once. This tumor tissue came from a pretreatment baseline collection. This CDR3 spans 13 amino acids. CDR1 and CDR2 (germline): LNHDA, SQIVND (reference sequence). The V and J ends lost 3 bases and 6 bases respectively, with 11 bases between them. This clone has more than one count but fewer than ten. Its matching antigen is unknown. The chain combines TRBV19 with TRBJ1-2; TRBD1 is a possible D gene (6 bases). The sequenced sample consisted of tumor tissue. This TCR came from a human donor with peripheral T-cell lymphoma. DNA for the CDR3: TGTGCCAGTAGTATGAGCAACAGGGATGGCTACACCTTC. The encoded protein is CASSMSNRDGYTF.